This T cell receptor beta chain originates from a study of molecular identifiers for immune sequencing clone quantification (dated by TCRdb to the late 2010s). About the study as a whole: For a replicate experiment, the RNA from either approximately 20,000 or 100,000 naive CD8 T cells was divided into five aliquots, and four of those aliquots went on to sequencing. This methods study used CD8 T cells to benchmark TCR RNA copy counting and molecular-identifier clustering-based TCR repertoire sequencing (MIDCIRS). Broader findings and caveats from the paper: Modeling indicated approximately 3 TCR RNA copies recovered per cell, compared with about ten by digital PCR, which implies a capture efficiency of approximately 30%. In CMV-specific effector cells, clones with more than 20 RNA copies contained over 98% of molecules, whereas in naive cells such clones contained under 1% of molecules. The naive libraries included spiked-in Jurkat TCR RNA (roughly 9 copies' worth), and this RNA is not part of the donor repertoire. When barcode sub-clustering was omitted, TCR diversity was inflated by chimeric consensus sequences, with chimeras reaching as high as 47%. Spiked-in Jurkat TCR RNA equal to a single cell's worth was reported to be detectable even within 1,200,000 naive CD8 T cells. Highly expanded clone sizes could be underestimated because identical TCR molecules may share a barcode.

The library was produced with PCR. The sample was run on a NextSeq 500. Bulk TCR libraries were made following a previously described method, with the TCR primers given in Table S5. Total RNA was purified with the Qiagen AllPrep DNA/RNA kit. Reads from multiple sequencing runs of the same library were pooled before analysis. The original pipeline was this. Only reads with exact TCR constant sequence were kept, trimmed to 150 nt, and grouped by their 12-nt molecular barcodes. Reads within each barcode group were sub-clustered using a 15% Levenshtein threshold, and quality-weighted consensus sequences were constructed for each RNA molecule. Non-functional sequences were filtered out, along with any lower-count sequence sitting one edit away from another sequence. Based on a fit of two negative binomial distributions, barcode sub-clusters having less than 20% of the maximum read count were discarded. In-frame beta chains were kept once TCRdb had trimmed the public reads at Q25 with fastp and called clones with MiXCR. Under each unique CDR3 protein, matching rows form one entry showing the most common genes and DNA. The authors' filters were not applied to this entry. The sample data list approximately 680,000 distinct CDR3 sequences, and roughly 25% of these were observed just once. 0.7% to 0.95% of the sample lies in the top ten.

Trimming leaves V shorter by 0 bases and J shorter by 7 bases, with the junction holding 2 bases beyond the gene matches. CDR1 and CDR2 are drawn from the germline V gene: SGHRS, YFSETQ. The cysteine opens and the phenylalanine closes a CDR3 of 14 amino acids. The only DNA kept is the CDR3, 42 bases in frame from the first base. Libraries of naive CD8 T cells were built from approximately 20,000 to 1,000,000 sorted cells, with 10%, 30% or 50% of the purified RNA used. Naive CD8 T cells, defined as CD8+CD4-CCR7+CD45RA+, were FACS-sorted into RLT Plus buffer on a BD FACSAria II. Detection sensitivity was tested by spiking Jurkat RNA equal to some 11 TCR copies' worth into samples containing roughly 17,000-1,100,000 naive CD8 T cells. Enrichment of CD8 T cells was performed with RosetteSep CD8+ T Cell Enrichment Cocktail and Ficoll-Paque, after which ACK red cell lysis was carried out. This clonotype was recorded a few times. Its antigen is still unknown. No base qualities exist here, and no much larger clone lies one base off it.

This TCR was recovered from a human donor in good health. Some libraries in this study had Jurkat cell RNA spiked in. The sequenced material came from naive CD8+ T cells from blood, with Jurkat cell RNA spiked in. Taken with the paper, the label for cell subset or site translates to: FACS-sorted CD8+CD4-CCR7+CD45RA+ naive T cells. The chain links TRBV5-1 with TRBJ1-4; 8 central nucleotides agree with TRBD1. Read as DNA, the sequence is TGCGCCAGCAGCTTGGGACAGGGGATTGAAAAACTGTTTTTT. This codes for CASSLGQGIEKLFF. The full variable domain, completed from the reference TRBV5-1 and TRBJ1-4 proteins outside the CDR3, reads KAGVTQTPRYLIKTRGQQVTLSCSPISGHRSVSWYQQTPGQGLQFLFEYFSETQRNKGNFPGRFSGRQFSNSRSEMNVSTLELGDSALYLCASSLGQGIEKLFFGSGTQLSVL.